The 12 T cell receptor beta chains listed next were all sequenced from one sample in a study of T cell responses to AZD1222 COVID-19 vaccine. Sequenced by immunoSEQ multiplex PCR; TCRdb stores in-frame clones only, minus some. The sample has about 140,000 clones, 80% to 95% seen once. The starting material was peripheral blood, obtained 28 days after the second AZD1222 dose. The receptors were gathered from an adult who received the AZD1222 COVID-19 vaccine.

The gene calls are TRBV3-1 (or the pseudogene TRBV3-2) and TRBJ1-1; TRBD1 aligns across 11 bases. CDR3 length: 14 amino acids. V gave up 3 bases and J gave up 5 bases; unmatched junction bases: 2. Germline values: CDR1 LGHDT, CDR2 YNNKEL (reference sequence). The CDR3 protein is CASSHGTGGTEAFF. The CDR3 region has the DNA TGTGCCAGCAGCCACGGGACAGGGGGAACTGAAGCTTTCTTT.

The chain is built from TRBV7-9 and TRBJ1-1, with no clear D. Germline CDR1 reads SEHNR; CDR2 reads FQNEAQ (reference sequence). Trimming cost V 3 bases and J 5 bases, with 10 bases left between them. The CDR3 is 13 residues long. CDR3 coding DNA: TGTGCCAGCAGCTTCCCGAGTGGGACTGAAGCTTTCTTT. Encoded protein: CASSFPSGTEAFF.

Written as DNA, the CDR3 is TGTGCCAGCAGTGAATATGGGAGATCTGGAAACACCATATATTTT. As protein: CASSEYGRSGNTIYF. The chain carries TRBV25-1 and TRBJ1-3; D is unresolved. The V gene's germline CDR1 is MGHDK and CDR2 SYGVNS. The CDR3 is made up of 15 amino acids. The V and J ends lost 0 bases and 1 base respectively, with 7 bases between them.

This clone is a singleton in its sample. The CDR3 here is CASSFWGTNEKLFF. CDR3 sequence (DNA): TGTGCCAGCAGCTTCTGGGGGACTAATGAAAAACTGTTTTTT. This chain uses TRBV7-9 with TRBJ1-4; D is possibly TRBD1 (5 bases). The V end was cut by 3 bases, the J end by 2 bases, with 7 bases between. The CDR3 is 14 residues long. In germline, CDR1 is SEHNR, CDR2 FQNEAQ (reference sequence).

The chain joins TRBV19 to TRBJ1-4, with 11 bases identical to TRBD1. The CDR3 extends over 18 amino acids. CDR1 and CDR2 (germline): LNHDA, SQIVND (reference sequence). V lost 6 bases and J lost 0; bases outside the gene matches: 9. The CDR3 sequence is CASSLTGTGGTTNEKLFF. CDR3 DNA: TGTGCCAGTAGCCTCACCGGGACAGGGGGTACAACTAATGAAAAACTGTTTTTT.

The count of this clone is one. The rearrangement uses TRBV18 and TRBJ2-3; D gene ambiguous. The CDR3 extends over 12 amino acids. Germline-derived CDR1 and CDR2 are KGHSH and LQKENI. Deletions cut 3 bases from V and 2 bases from J, with 3 bases between. The CDR3 DNA reads TGTGCCAGCTCACCGTACACAGATACGCAGTATTTT. As protein: CASSPYTDTQYF. Together with reference TRBV18 and TRBJ2-3, the CDR3 gives the full variable domain: NAGVMQNPRHLVRRRGQEARLRCSPMKGHSHVYWYRQLPEEGLKFMVYLQKENIIDESGMPKERFSAEFPKEGPSILRIQQVVRGDSAAYFCASSPYTDTQYFGPGTRLTVL.

This sequence joins TRBV11-1 and TRBJ2-3; D is ambiguous. This CDR3 has 12 amino acids. The germline V gene encodes CDR1 SGHAT and CDR2 FQDESV (reference sequence). Trimming removed 3 bases from V and 2 bases from J, with 3 bases in between. The CDR3 here is CASSFPTDTQYF. The DNA for the CDR3 is TGTGCCAGCAGCTTTCCCACAGATACGCAGTATTTT.

This sequence joins TRBV28 and TRBJ2-1, with D unresolved. Trimming removed 3 bases at V and 0 bases at J, with 6 bases between. The germline gives CDR1 MDHEN, CDR2 SYDVKM. This CDR3 region has 14 residues. The CDR3 nucleotides read TGTGCCAGCAGTTTGCTGGGCTCCTACAATGAGCAGTTCTTC. Its translation is CASSLLGSYNEQFF.

V and J are TRBV2 and TRBJ1-3, with no clear D. This CDR3 contains 14 residues. The germline gives CDR1 SNHLY, CDR2 FYNNEI. V shed 10 bases and J shed 3 bases, with 16 bases lying between them. DNA for the CDR3: TGTGCCACCTACGGCGGTGGGGTTGGAAACACCATATATTTT. Its protein is CATYGGGVGNTIYF.

This chain connects TRBV3-1 (or the pseudogene TRBV3-2) to TRBJ2-7; D gene ambiguous. Germline lookup yields CDR1 LGHDT and CDR2 YNNKEL (reference sequence). The ends were cut back, 0 bases at V and 6 bases at J, with 6 bases in the middle. The CDR3 loop spans 12 amino acids. The chain's CDR3 is CASSQEPFEQYF. Here the CDR3 DNA reads TGTGCCAGCAGCCAAGAACCGTTCGAGCAGTACTTC.

In regard to this clone: Other nucleotide sequences in the sample specify the same CDR3. The chain joins TRBV12-3 or TRBV12-4 to TRBJ2-1; no clear D gene. V was cut by 5 bases and J by 3 bases, with 2 bases left in between. The CDR3 sequence is 11 residues long. CDR3 bases: TGTGCCAGCAGTCACTACAATGAGCAGTTCTTC. It encodes CASSHYNEQFF.

The chain carries TRBV11-2 and TRBJ2-7, with 7 bases identical to TRBD1. Trimming removed 1 base from V and 2 bases from J; junction bases left unmatched: 8. Germline V gene sequence: CDR1 SGHAT, CDR2 FQNNGV. This CDR3 region has 16 residues. CDR3 nucleotides: TGTGCCAGCAGCTTAGTGTCGACAGGGCGGACCTACGAGCAGTACTTC. It codes for CASSLVSTGRTYEQYF.